Given below is one T cell receptor beta chain in context. This entry is derived from a study of T cells in Graves' hyperthyroidism and ophthalmopathy. Regions amplified from RNA transcripts were the TCR beta CDR3 regions. Primed by the HTBI set, a first-round RT-PCR was run on the TCR CDR3. TCRdb re-called the multiplex PCR reads through MiXCR, storing one row per CDR3 protein. Counted here are 130,000 to 150,000 distinct CDR3 sequences, approximately 24% occurring once; the ten biggest clones make up 67%. Among the patients, aged 18 to 65, hyperthyroidism was newly diagnosed and had lasted under 2 months. The sample comprised blood. The source of this sequence is a woman in her 50s with Graves' hyperthyroidism that later progressed to Graves' ophthalmopathy.

CDR3 nucleotide sequence: TGTGCCAGCAGCGTAGAAGGTACCGGGGAGCTGTTTTTT. It encodes CASSVEGTGELFF. The chain joins TRBV9 to TRBJ2-2; no definite D call. The V end was cut by 0 bases, the J end by 5 bases, with 5 bases between. The CDR3 sequence is 13 residues long. In germline, CDR1 is SGDLS, CDR2 YYNGEE.